Shown below are 26 T cell receptor beta chains from a single sample sequenced in a study of cytomegalovirus exposure and HLA in healthy donors. 60 Vbeta and 13 Jbeta primers were used in PCR. Profiling relied on immunoSEQ multiplex PCR, and the TCRdb table lists in-frame clones only, not all of them. The sample contains about 170,000 clones, approximately 84% of which appear only once. The sequencing input was PBMCs. Source of these receptors: a woman between 45 and 65 years old in good health and CMV-seropositive.

The chain recombines TRBV6-5 with TRBJ2-7, with D maybe TRBD2 (5 bases). The CDR3 runs to 15 residues. Looked up from germline, CDR1 is MNHEY and CDR2 is SVGAGI. V was shortened by 5 bases and J by 3 bases, with 17 bases between the two germline ends. DNA for the CDR3: TGTGCCAGCAGTGCGGCGAGGGCAAGGATCTACGAGCAGTACTTC. Residues: CASSAARARIYEQYF.

A word on this clone: A read error may account for a junction end that differs from germline. This chain links TRBV28 with TRBJ2-7, with 16 bases that match TRBD2. The germline V gene has CDR1 MDHEN and CDR2 SYDVKM. The CDR3 spans 14 residues. Here the CDR3 DNA reads TGTGCCAGCAGCCTGACCGGGACTAGCGGGAGGGCCCGGTTC. It translates to CASSLTGTSGRARF.

The chain joins TRBV13 to TRBJ2-3; tentative D call: TRBD2 (5 bases). Trimming took 9 bases from V and 1 from J, leaving 26 bases between them. CDR3 length equals 18 residues. Germline CDR1 and CDR2: PRHDT and FYEKMQ (reference sequence). Here the CDR3 DNA reads TGTGCCAGTAGGCTAGGACTGAACGAAAGACATCGCACAGATACGCAGTATTTT. This encodes CASRLGLNERHRTDTQYF.

This chain connects TRBV6-6 to TRBJ2-3; possibly TRBD1 for D (5 bases). The V gene lost 8 bases and the J gene lost 1 base, with 13 bases spanning the gap. Germline loops: CDR1 MNHNY, CDR2 SVGAGI (reference sequence). The CDR3 has 14 amino acids. DNA for the CDR3: TGTGCCAGCCGTCAGGGAAGAGGCACAGATACGCAGTATTTT. It codes for CASRQGRGTDTQYF.

The V call is TRBV5-1, the J call TRBJ2-2; D is unresolved. V lost 1 base, J lost 1 base, and 5 bases lay in between. Per the germline V gene, CDR1 is SGHRS and CDR2 is YFSETQ. The CDR3 spans 14 residues. CDR3 protein: CASSLNWNTGELFF. The CDR3 nucleotides read TGCGCCAGCAGCTTGAACTGGAACACCGGGGAGCTGTTTTTT.

In this sample, this clone turned up a few times. The chain couples TRBV27 to TRBJ1-1; the match to TRBD1 covers 7 bases. The V segment lost 3 bases and the J segment 4 bases; nucleotides outside the gene matches: 5. Germline CDR1 and CDR2: MNHEY and SMNVEV (reference sequence). CDR3 length equals 14 residues. CDR3 amino acids: CASSFRGGITEAFF. The DNA of the CDR3 is TGTGCCAGCAGTTTTAGAGGGGGCATCACTGAAGCTTTCTTT.

The rearrangement links TRBV30 to TRBJ1-2; D unclear. The length of the CDR3 is 14 residues. CDR1 and CDR2 (germline): GTSNPN, SVGIG (reference sequence). The V end lost 3 bases, the J end lost 2 bases, and 13 bases lay between the germline ends. The CDR3 loop is CAWRPPIRNYGYTF. The DNA for the CDR3 is TGTGCCTGGAGGCCCCCGATTCGGAACTATGGCTACACCTTC.

The chain employs TRBV6-5 and TRBJ2-5; D may be TRBD1 (6 bases). Per germline, CDR1 MNHEY and CDR2 SVGAGI. This CDR3 has 14 residues. V dropped 5 bases and J dropped 0 bases, with 10 bases sitting between them. CDR3 amino acids: CASSQGRYQETQYF. DNA for the CDR3: TGTGCCAGCAGTCAGGGGCGGTACCAAGAGACCCAGTACTTC.

V is TRBV19 and J is TRBJ2-2; D remains unclear. Trimming took off 3 bases at V and 1 base at J, with 6 bases between the two ends. Germline CDR1 and CDR2: LNHDA and SQIVND (reference sequence). The CDR3 runs to 14 residues. In nucleotides, the CDR3 is TGTGCCAGTAGTATCAACAGGAACACCGGGGAGCTGTTTTTT. It specifies CASSINRNTGELFF.

This clone was detected only a few times. The genes are TRBV5-7 and TRBJ2-7; 8 bases are a match to TRBD1. TRBV5-7 is given ORF status, its function remaining uncertain. V was pared by 5 bases and J by 9 bases, with 13 bases of the junction left unmatched. The CDR3 is 14 amino acids. CDR3 protein: CASRTGVGVRGQYF. The CDR3, as DNA: TGTGCCAGCAGGACAGGGGTTGGGGTACGTGGGCAGTACTTC.

The V gene is TRBV6-5, the J gene TRBJ2-7, with unresolved D. This CDR3 has 12 residues. The V gene lost 4 bases and the J gene lost 6 bases, with 10 bases spanning the gap. CDR1 and CDR2 (germline): MNHEY, SVGAGI. CDR3 loop: CASSSRVGEQYF. The CDR3 DNA sequence: TGTGCCAGCAGTTCCCGGGTGGGCGAGCAGTACTTC.

This chain links TRBV28 with TRBJ2-7; 11 bases fit TRBD1. This CDR3 region has 15 residues. Germline loops: CDR1 MDHEN, CDR2 SYDVKM. The J segment lost 5 bases and the V segment lost 10 bases, leaving 13 bases of the junction unmatched. The CDR3 region has the DNA TGTGCCATTGGGGAGGGACAGGGGGTCCGAAACGAGCAGTACTTC. This sequence encodes CAIGEGQGVRNEQYF.

CDR3 loop: CASSFGTASYEQYF. The CDR3 region has the DNA TGCGCCAGCAGCTTCGGGACAGCTTCCTACGAGCAGTACTTC. This chain links TRBV5-1 with TRBJ2-7; 7 nucleotides line up with TRBD1. Germline-derived CDR1 and CDR2 are SGHRS and YFSETQ. Trimming removed 2 bases from V and 1 base from J; junction bases left unmatched: 3. CDR3 length: 14 residues.

V is TRBV28 and J is TRBJ1-2; 9 bases fit TRBD1. The CDR3 contains 14 residues. CDR1 and CDR2 (germline): MDHEN, SYDVKM. With V trimmed by 6 bases and J by 7 bases, 9 bases remained unmatched. For the CDR3, the DNA is TGTGCCAGCAGACAACTACAGGGGGCAAGTGGCTACACCTTC. Protein product: CASRQLQGASGYTF.

This chain connects TRBV2 to TRBJ1-1; 12 bases are a match to TRBD1. V shed 6 bases, J shed 0 bases, and the junction held 5 bases outside the gene matches. Germline V gene lookup returns CDR1 SNHLY and CDR2 FYNNEI. This CDR3 is built from 16 residues. The CDR3 DNA follows: TGTGCCAGCAGGGGGACAGGGGGCTTCATGAACACTGAAGCTTTCTTT. Translation: CASRGTGGFMNTEAFF.

This chain joins TRBV7-2 and TRBJ2-7, with D unclear. Germline assignment: CDR1 SGHTA and CDR2 FQGNSA. The CDR3 has 14 amino acids. V shed 0 bases and J shed 5 bases, with 11 bases lying between them. CDR3 DNA: TGTGCCAGCAGCTTAGCCTTATTGTCCGACGAGCAGTACTTC. This sequence encodes CASSLALLSDEQYF.

This clone has only one observation. The rearrangement joins TRBV29-1 to TRBJ1-1, with 9 bases identical to TRBD1. Trimming at V came to 7 bases and at J to 5 bases, leaving 11 bases not matched to a gene. Germline V gives CDR1 SQVTM, CDR2 ANQGSEA. The CDR3 covers 14 residues. The CDR3 sequence is CSANQQGAITEAFF. DNA for the CDR3: TGCAGCGCAAACCAACAGGGGGCGATAACTGAAGCTTTCTTT.

The J gene is TRBJ2-3, the V gene TRBV4-3; TRBD2 is a possible D gene (6 bases). CDR3 size: 15 residues. V was clipped by 3 bases and J by 0 bases, with 10 bases between them. In germline, CDR1 is LGHNA, CDR2 YSLEER. In nucleotides, the CDR3 is TGCGCCAGCAGCCAGGCGGGGTCTAGCACAGATACGCAGTATTTT. Its translation is CASSQAGSSTDTQYF.

This rearrangement joins TRBV5-5 to TRBJ2-1, with TRBD1 matching over 8 bases. The CDR3 extends over 13 amino acids. V shed 9 bases, J shed 2 bases, and the junction held 4 bases outside the gene matches. Germline CDR1 and CDR2: SGHKS and YYEKEE (reference sequence). The CDR3 sequence: CATRTGPYNEQFF. DNA of the CDR3: TGTGCCACCCGGACAGGGCCCTACAATGAGCAGTTCTTC.

V is TRBV2 and J is TRBJ2-5, with 8 bases fitting TRBD1. Germline values: CDR1 SNHLY, CDR2 FYNNEI. With V trimmed by 6 bases and J by 4 bases, 7 bases remained unmatched. The length of the CDR3 is 14 residues. CDR3 sequence reads: CASRLTGARETQYF. The CDR3 DNA is TGTGCCAGCAGGCTGACAGGGGCCCGAGAGACCCAGTACTTC.

This clone turned up a few times. The chain employs TRBV6-5 and TRBJ1-1, with 9 nucleotides matching TRBD1. The length of the CDR3 is 16 residues. CDR1 is MNHEY and CDR2 is SVGAGI in the germline V gene. J lost 0 bases, V lost 4 bases, and 6 bases had no gene match. CDR3 nucleotide sequence: TGTGCCAGCAGTTCTCTGACAGGGGGATTGAACACTGAAGCTTTCTTT. It yields the protein CASSSLTGGLNTEAFF.

Regarding this clone: An end of the junction does not agree with germline; a read error may underlie this. V is TRBV6-5 and J is TRBJ1-2, with D possibly being TRBD1 (6 bases). The germline V gene encodes CDR1 MNHEY and CDR2 SVGAGI. The CDR3 is 14 residues long. CDR3 loop: CGSTAGQPSYGYTF. Here the CDR3 DNA reads TGTGGCAGCACCGCAGGACAGCCGAGCTATGGCTACACCTTC.

This clone was found once. The V call is TRBV6-5, the J call TRBJ2-1, with D tentatively TRBD2 (6 bases). Deletions cut 11 bases from V and 0 bases from J, with 14 bases between. The germline CDR1 and CDR2 sequences are MNHEY and SVGAGI. The CDR3 is made up of 14 amino acids. CDR3 in DNA: TGTGCCTGCTGGGGGGTGAGCTCCTACAATGAGCAGTTCTTC. Translated: CACWGVSSYNEQFF.

This clone occurred a few times. V usage is TRBV29-1 and J usage is TRBJ2-5; 7 bases match TRBD2. The CDR3 has 13 amino acids. Trimming cost V 4 bases and J 5 bases; bases outside gene matches: 7. CDR1 is SQVTM, CDR2 ANQGSEA, per germline. The CDR3 DNA reads as TGCAGCGTTGGGGCTAGCGGACGGGAGACCCAGTACTTC. Its protein is CSVGASGRETQYF.

The gene calls are TRBV6-5 and TRBJ1-1; 8 bases align to TRBD1. Germline CDR1 is MNHEY and CDR2 is SVGAGI. J lost 2 bases, V lost 2 bases, and 7 bases had no gene match. The CDR3 consists of 16 residues. CDR3 sequence reads: CASSYVFTGGNTEAFF. DNA of the CDR3: TGTGCCAGCAGTTACGTCTTCACAGGGGGAAACACTGAAGCTTTCTTT.

This clone was counted a few times. This chain uses TRBV4-3 with TRBJ1-3; no clear D. V gave up 0 bases and J gave up 4 bases, with 16 bases separating them. This CDR3 is 17 amino acids long. The germline CDR1 and CDR2 sequences are LGHNA and YSLEER. CDR3 residues: CASSQDPQAGPGNTIYF. CDR3 nucleotide sequence: TGCGCCAGCAGCCAAGATCCTCAGGCGGGTCCCGGAAACACCATATATTTT.